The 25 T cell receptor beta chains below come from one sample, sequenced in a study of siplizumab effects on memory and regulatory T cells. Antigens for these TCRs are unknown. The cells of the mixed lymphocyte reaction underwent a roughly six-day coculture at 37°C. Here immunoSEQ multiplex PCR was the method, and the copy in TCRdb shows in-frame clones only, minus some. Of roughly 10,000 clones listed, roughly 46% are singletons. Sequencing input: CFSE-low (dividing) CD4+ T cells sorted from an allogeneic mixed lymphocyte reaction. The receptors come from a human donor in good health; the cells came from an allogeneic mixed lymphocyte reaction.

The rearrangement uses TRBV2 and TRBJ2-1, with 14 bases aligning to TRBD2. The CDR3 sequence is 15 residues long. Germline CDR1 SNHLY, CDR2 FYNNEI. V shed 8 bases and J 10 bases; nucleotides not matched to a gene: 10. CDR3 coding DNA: TGTGCCAGCCGGACTAGCGGGGGGTCTCTACGCGAGCAGTTCTTC. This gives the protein CASRTSGGSLREQFF.

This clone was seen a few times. The CDR3 loop reads CASSLLAGVHSGANVLTF. Here the CDR3 DNA reads TGTGCCAGCAGCCTCCTAGCGGGAGTCCACTCTGGGGCCAACGTCCTGACTTTC. V is TRBV14 and J is TRBJ2-6; TRBD2 agrees at 10 bases. Trimming took 4 bases from V and 0 from J; bases not matched to a gene: 6. The CDR3 is 18 residues long. Germline V CDR1 and CDR2: SGHDN, FVKESK.

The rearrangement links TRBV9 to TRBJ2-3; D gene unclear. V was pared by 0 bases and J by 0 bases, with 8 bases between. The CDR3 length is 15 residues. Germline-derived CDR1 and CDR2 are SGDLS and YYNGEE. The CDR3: CASSVGLSSTDTQYF. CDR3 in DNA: TGTGCCAGCAGCGTAGGTCTATCTAGCACAGATACGCAGTATTTT.

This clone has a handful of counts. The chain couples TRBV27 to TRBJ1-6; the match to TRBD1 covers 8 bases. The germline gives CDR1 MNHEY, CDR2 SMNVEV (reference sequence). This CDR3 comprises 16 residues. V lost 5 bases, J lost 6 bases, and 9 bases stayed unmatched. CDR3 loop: CASSRTGQLLNSPLHF. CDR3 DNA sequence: TGTGCCAGCAGTCGGACAGGGCAACTACTTAATTCACCCCTCCACTTT.

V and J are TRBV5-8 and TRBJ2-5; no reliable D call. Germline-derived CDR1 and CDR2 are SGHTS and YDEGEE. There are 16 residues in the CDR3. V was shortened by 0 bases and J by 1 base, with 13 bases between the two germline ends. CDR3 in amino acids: CASSLGLRTGQETQYF. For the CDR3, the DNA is TGTGCCAGCAGCTTGGGTCTCCGAACGGGCCAAGAGACCCAGTACTTC.

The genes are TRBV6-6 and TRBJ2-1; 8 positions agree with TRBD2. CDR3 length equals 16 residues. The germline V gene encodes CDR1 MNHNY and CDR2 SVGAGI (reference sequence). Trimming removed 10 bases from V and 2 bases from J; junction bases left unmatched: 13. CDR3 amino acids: CATQLAGGGAYNEQFF. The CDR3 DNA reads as TGTGCCACACAATTGGCCGGGGGGGGAGCCTACAATGAGCAGTTCTTC.

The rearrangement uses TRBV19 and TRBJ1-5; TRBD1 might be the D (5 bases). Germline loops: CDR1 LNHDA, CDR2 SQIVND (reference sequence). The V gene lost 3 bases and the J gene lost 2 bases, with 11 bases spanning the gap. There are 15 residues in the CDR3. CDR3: CASSIGGGGNQPQHF. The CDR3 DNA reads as TGTGCCAGTAGTATTGGGGGAGGGGGCAATCAGCCCCAGCATTTT.

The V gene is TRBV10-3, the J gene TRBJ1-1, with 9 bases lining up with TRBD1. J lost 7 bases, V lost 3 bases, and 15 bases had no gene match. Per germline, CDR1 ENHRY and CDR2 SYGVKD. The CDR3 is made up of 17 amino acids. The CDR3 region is CAISERGYGTGKSEAFF. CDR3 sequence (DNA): TGTGCCATCAGTGAACGGGGTTACGGGACAGGGAAGAGTGAAGCTTTCTTT.

The CDR3 region is CASSEAGSNSPLHF. CDR3 in DNA: TGTGCCAGCAGTGAAGCGGGCAGCAATTCACCCCTCCACTTT. This chain links TRBV2 with TRBJ1-6; D gene ambiguous. Germline CDR1 reads SNHLY; CDR2 reads FYNNEI. The CDR3 length is 14 residues. Trimming stripped 0 bases from V and 7 bases from J, with 7 bases between.

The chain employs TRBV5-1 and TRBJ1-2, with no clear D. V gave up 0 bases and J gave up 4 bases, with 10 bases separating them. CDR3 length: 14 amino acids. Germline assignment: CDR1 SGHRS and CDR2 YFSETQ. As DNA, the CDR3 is TGCGCCAGCAGCTTGGAGGGCAGACCCTATGGCTACACCTTC. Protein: CASSLEGRPYGYTF.

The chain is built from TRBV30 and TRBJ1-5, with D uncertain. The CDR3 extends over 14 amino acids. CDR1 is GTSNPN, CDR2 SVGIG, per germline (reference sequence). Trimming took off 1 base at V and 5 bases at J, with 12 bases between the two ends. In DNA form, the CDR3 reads TGTGCCTGGAGTGAGCGCCTTGGGGATCAGCCCCAGCATTTT. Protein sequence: CAWSERLGDQPQHF.

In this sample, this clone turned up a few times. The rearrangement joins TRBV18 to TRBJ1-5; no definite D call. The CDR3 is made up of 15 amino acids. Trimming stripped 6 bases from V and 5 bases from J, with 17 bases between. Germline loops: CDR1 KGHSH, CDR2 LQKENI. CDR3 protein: CASSLLITEHQPQHF. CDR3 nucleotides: TGTGCCAGCTCCCTACTTATTACGGAGCATCAGCCCCAGCATTTT.

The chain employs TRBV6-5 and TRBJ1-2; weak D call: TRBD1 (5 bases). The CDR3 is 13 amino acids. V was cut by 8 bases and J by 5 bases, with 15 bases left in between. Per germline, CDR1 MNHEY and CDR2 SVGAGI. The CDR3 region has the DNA TGTGCCAGCGGGGGGACTAGTGTTTATGGCTACACCTTC. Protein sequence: CASGGTSVYGYTF.

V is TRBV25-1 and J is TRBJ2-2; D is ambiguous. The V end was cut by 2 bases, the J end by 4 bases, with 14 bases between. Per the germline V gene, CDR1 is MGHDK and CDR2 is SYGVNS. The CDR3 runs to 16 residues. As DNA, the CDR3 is TGTGCCAGCAGTGAACATGGATCCTATCGCACCGGGGAGCTGTTTTTT. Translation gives CASSEHGSYRTGELFF.

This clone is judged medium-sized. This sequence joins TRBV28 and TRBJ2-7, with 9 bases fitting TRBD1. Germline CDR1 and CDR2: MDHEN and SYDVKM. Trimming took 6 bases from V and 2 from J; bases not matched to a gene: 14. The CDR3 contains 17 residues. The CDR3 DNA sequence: TGTGCCAGCAGCCCACCACCATGGACAGGGGTCCCCTACGAGCAGTACTTC. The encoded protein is CASSPPPWTGVPYEQYF. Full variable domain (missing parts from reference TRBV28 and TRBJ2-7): DVKVTQSSRYLVKRTGEKVFLECVQDMDHENMFWYRQDPGLGLRLIYFSYDVKMKEKGDIPEGYSVSREKKERFSLILESASTNQTSMYLCASSPPPWTGVPYEQYFGPGTRLTVT.

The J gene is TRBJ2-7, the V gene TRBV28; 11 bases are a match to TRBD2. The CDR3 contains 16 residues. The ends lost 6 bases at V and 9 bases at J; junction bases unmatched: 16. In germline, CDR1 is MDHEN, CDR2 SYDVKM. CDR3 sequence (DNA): TGTGCCAGCAGCCTCTCCTTAGCGGGAGGGCCGATAGGGCAGTACTTC. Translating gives CASSLSLAGGPIGQYF.

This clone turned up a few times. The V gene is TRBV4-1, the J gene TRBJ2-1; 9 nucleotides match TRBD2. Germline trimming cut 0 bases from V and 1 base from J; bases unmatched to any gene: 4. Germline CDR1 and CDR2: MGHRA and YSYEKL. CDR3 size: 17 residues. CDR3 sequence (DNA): TGCGCCAGCAGCCAAGATCCTAGCGGGACTTCCTACAATGAGCAGTTCTTC. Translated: CASSQDPSGTSYNEQFF.

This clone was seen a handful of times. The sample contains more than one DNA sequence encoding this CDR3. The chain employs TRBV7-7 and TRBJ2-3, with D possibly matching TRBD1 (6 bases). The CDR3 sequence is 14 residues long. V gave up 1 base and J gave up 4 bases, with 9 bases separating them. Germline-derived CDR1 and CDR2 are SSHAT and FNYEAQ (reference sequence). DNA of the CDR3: TGTGCCAGCAGCTTAGGGGGGCACGCAGATACGCAGTATTTT. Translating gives CASSLGGHADTQYF.

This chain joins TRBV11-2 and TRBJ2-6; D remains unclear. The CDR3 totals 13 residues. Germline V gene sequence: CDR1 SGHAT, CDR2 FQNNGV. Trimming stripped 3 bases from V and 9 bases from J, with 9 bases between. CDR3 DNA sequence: TGTGCCAGCAGCTTTGTAAACGGCAACGTCCTGACTTTC. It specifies CASSFVNGNVLTF.

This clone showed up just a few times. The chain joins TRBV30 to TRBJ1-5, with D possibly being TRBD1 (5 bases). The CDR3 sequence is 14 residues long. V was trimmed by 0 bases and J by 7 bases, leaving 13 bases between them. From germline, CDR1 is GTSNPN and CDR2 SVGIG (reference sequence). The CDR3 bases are TGTGCCTGGAGTGTAGGATGGGGGAAGCAGCCCCAGCATTTT. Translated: CAWSVGWGKQPQHF.

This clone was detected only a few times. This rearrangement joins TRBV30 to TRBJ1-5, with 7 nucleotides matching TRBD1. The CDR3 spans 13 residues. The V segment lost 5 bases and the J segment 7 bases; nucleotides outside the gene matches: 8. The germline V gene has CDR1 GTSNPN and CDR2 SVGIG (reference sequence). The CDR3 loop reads CAWEGAGNQPQHF. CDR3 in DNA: TGTGCCTGGGAGGGGGCAGGGAACCAGCCCCAGCATTTT.

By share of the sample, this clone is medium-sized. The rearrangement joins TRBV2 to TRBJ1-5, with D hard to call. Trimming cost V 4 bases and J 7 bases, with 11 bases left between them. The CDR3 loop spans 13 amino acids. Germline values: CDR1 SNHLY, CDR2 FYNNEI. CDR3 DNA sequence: TGTGCCAGCAGTGTAAGCGGGATCCAGCCCCAGCATTTT. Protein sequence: CASSVSGIQPQHF. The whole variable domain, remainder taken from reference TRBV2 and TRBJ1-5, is EPEVTQTPSHQVTQMGQEVILRCVPISNHLYFYWYRQILGQKVEFLVSFYNNEISEKSEIFDDQFSVERPDGSNFTLKIRSTKLEDSAMYFCASSVSGIQPQHFGDGTRLSIL.

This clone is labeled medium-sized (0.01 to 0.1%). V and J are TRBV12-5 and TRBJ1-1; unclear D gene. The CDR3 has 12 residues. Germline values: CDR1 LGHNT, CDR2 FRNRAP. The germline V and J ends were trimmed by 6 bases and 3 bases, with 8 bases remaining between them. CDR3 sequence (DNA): TGTGCTAGTGGCCCGTCCCACACTGAAGCTTTCTTT. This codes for CASGPSHTEAFF. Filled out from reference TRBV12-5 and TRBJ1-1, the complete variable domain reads DARVTQTPRHKVTEMGQEVTMRCQPILGHNTVFWYRQTMMQGLELLAYFRNRAPLDDSGMPKDRFSAEMPDATLATLKIQPSEPRDSAVYFCASGPSHTEAFFGQGTRLTVV.

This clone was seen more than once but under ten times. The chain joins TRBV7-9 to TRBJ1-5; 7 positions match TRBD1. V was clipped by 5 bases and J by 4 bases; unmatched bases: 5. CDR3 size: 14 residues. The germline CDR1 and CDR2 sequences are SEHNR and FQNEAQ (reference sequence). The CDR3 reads CASSVDRRNQPQHF. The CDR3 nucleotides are TGTGCCAGCAGCGTGGACAGGCGAAATCAGCCCCAGCATTTT.

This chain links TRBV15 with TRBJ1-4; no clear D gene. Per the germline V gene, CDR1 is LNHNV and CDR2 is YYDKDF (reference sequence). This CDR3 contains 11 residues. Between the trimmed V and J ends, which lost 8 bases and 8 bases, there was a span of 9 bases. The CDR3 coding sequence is TGTGCCACCTCGGGGTACGAAAAACTGTTTTTT. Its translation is CATSGYEKLFF.